This T cell receptor (beta chain) was identified in a study of blood T cell repertoires in COVID-19. Overall study context: The analysed material was cDNA or gDNA that came from T cells, B-cell-depleted T cells, or PBMCs.

The repertoire was sequenced with immunoSEQ multiplex PCR; TCRdb's copy has only in-frame clones and lacks some. The sample includes about 160,000 clones, approximately 91% of them seen just once. The CDR3 runs to 12 residues. Germline loops: CDR1 MNHEY, CDR2 SMNVEV (reference sequence). Trimming left V 5 bases short and J 9 bases short, with 8 bases between. This receptor was taken from a man in his late teens or twenties with acute or convalescent COVID-19. This sequence joins TRBV27 and TRBJ1-6; D is undetermined. The sample taken for sequencing was peripheral blood. The CDR3 here is CASSRTSSPLHF. CDR3 in DNA: TGTGCCAGCAGTCGTACGAGTTCACCCCTCCACTTT.